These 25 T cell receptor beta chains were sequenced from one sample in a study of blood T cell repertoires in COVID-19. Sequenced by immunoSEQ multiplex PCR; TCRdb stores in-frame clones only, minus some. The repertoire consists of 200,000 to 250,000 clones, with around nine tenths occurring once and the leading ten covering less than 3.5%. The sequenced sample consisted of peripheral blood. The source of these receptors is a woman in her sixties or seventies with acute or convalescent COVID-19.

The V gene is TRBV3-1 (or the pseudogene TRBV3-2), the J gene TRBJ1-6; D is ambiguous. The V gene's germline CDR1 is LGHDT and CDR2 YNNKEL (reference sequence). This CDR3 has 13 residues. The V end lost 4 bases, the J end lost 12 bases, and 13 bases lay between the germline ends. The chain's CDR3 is CASSLSVGLPLHF. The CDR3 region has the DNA TGTGCCAGCAGCCTCAGCGTCGGTCTACCCCTCCACTTT.

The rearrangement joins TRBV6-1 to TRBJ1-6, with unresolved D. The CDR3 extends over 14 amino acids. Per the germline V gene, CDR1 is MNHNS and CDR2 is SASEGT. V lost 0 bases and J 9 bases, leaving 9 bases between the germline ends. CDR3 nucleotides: TGTGCCAGCAGTGAAGCGCGGCATGGTTCACCCCTCCACTTT. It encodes CASSEARHGSPLHF.

Here the CDR3 reads CASSASGQNEKLFF. CDR3 sequence (DNA): TGTGCCAGCAGTGCCTCGGGACAGAATGAAAAACTGTTTTTT. The V and J genes are TRBV6-6 and TRBJ1-4, with 7 bases matching TRBD1. The length of the CDR3 is 14 residues. J was trimmed by 5 bases and V by 5 bases; bases with no gene match: 5. In germline, CDR1 is MNHNY, CDR2 SVGAGI (reference sequence).

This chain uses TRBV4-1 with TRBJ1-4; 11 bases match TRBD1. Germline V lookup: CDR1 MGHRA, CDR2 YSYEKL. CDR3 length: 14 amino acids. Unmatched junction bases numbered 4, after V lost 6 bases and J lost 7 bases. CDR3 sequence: CASRLDRGREKLFF. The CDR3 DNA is TGCGCCAGCAGACTGGACAGGGGGCGTGAAAAACTGTTTTTT.

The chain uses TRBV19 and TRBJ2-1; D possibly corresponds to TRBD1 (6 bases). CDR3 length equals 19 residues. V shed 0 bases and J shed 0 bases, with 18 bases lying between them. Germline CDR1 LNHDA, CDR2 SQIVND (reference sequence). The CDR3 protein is CASSIDATEQGSSYNEQFF. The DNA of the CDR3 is TGTGCCAGTAGTATAGATGCCACCGAGCAGGGGAGCTCCTACAATGAGCAGTTCTTC.

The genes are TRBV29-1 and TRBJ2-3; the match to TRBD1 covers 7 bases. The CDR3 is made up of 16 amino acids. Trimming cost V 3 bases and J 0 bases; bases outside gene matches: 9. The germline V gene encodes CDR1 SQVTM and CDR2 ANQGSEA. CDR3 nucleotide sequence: TGCAGCGTTGAGGGCCTACAGGGGTCTAGCACAGATACGCAGTATTTT. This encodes CSVEGLQGSSTDTQYF.

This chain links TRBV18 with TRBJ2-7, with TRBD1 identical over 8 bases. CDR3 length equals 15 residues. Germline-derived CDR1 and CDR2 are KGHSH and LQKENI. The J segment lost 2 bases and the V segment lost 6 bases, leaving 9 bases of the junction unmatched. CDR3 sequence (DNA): TGTGCCAGCTCTCCTTCTGGACAGGGAACCTACGAGCAGTACTTC. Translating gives CASSPSGQGTYEQYF.

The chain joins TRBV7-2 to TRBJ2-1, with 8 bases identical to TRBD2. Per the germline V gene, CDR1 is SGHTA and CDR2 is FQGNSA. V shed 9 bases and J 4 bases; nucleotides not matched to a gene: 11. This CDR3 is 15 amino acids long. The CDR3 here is CASVLGGATYNEQFF. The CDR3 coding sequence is TGTGCCAGTGTCCTCGGGGGGGCTACTTACAATGAGCAGTTCTTC.

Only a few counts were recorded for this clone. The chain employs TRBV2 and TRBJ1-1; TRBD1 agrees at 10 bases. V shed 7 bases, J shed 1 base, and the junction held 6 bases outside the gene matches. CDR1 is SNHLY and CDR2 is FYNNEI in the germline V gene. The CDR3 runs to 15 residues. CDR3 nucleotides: TGTGCCAGCACCTCGGGACAGGGGCGGAACACTGAAGCTTTCTTT. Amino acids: CASTSGQGRNTEAFF.

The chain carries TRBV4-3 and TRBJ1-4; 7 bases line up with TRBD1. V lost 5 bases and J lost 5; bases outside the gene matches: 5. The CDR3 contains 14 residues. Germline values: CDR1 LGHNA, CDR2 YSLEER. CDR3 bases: TGCGCCAGCAGCGGGGGACAGCCCAATGAAAAACTGTTTTTT. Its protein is CASSGGQPNEKLFF.

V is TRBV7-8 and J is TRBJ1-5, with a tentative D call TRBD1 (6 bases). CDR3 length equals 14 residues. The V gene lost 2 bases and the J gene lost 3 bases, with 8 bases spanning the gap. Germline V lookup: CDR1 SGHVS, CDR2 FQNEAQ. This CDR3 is CASSLTGPNQPQHF. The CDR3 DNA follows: TGTGCCAGCAGCTTAACAGGGCCCAATCAGCCCCAGCATTTT. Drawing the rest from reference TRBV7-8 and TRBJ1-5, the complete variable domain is GAGVSQSPRYKVAKRGQDVALRCDPISGHVSLFWYQQALGQGPEFLTYFQNEAQLDKSGLPSDRFFAERPEGSVSTLKIQRTQQEDSAVYLCASSLTGPNQPQHFGDGTRLSIL.

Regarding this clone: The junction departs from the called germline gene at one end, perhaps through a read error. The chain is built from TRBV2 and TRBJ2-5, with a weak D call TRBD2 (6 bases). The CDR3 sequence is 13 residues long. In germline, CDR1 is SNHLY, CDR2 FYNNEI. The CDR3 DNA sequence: TGTGCCAGCTTCCGGGGGTACCACGAGACCCAGTACTTC. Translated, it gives CASFRGYHETQYF.

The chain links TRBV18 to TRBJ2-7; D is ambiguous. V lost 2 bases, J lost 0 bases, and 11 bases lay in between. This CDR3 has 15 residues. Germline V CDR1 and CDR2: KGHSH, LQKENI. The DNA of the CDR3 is TGTGCCAGCTCACCAAGTCTGATCAGCTCCTACGAGCAGTACTTC. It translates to CASSPSLISSYEQYF.

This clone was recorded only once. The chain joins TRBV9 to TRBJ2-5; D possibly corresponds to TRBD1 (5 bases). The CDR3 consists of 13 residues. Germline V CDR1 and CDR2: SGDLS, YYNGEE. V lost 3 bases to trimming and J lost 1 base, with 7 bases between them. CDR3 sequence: CASSEGPQETQYF. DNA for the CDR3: TGTGCCAGCAGCGAGGGGCCCCAAGAGACCCAGTACTTC.

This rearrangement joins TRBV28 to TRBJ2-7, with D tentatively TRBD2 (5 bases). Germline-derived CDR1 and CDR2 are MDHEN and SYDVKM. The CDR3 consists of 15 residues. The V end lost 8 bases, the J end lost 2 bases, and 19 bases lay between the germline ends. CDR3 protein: CASRHTQAGTYEQYF. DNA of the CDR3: TGTGCCAGCCGTCACACTCAAGCCGGGACCTACGAGCAGTACTTC.

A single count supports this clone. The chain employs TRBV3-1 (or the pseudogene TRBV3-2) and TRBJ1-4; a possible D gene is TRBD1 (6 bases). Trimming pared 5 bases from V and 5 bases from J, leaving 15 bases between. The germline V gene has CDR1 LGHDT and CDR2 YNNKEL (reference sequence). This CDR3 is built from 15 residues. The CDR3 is CASSVPGGRNEKLFF. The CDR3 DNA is TGTGCCAGCAGCGTCCCGGGGGGCAGGAATGAAAAACTGTTTTTT.

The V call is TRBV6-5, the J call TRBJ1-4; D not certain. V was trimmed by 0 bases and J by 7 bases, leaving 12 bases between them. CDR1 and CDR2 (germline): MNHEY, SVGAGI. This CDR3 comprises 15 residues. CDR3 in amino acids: CASSYSSTEVEKLFF. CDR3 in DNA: TGTGCCAGCAGTTACTCTTCGACTGAAGTTGAAAAACTGTTTTTT.

CDR3 amino acids: CASSPQRGRTEAFF. The CDR3 DNA reads as TGTGCCAGCTCACCTCAGAGAGGGCGAACTGAAGCTTTCTTT. This chain joins TRBV18 and TRBJ1-1; no definite D call. From germline, CDR1 is KGHSH and CDR2 LQKENI. This CDR3 region has 14 residues. Trimming left V 3 bases short and J 5 bases short, with 13 bases between.

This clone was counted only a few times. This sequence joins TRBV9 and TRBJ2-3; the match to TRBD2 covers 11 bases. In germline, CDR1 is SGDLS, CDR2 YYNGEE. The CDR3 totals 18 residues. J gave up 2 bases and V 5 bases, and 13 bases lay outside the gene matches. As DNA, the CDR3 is TGTGCCAGCAGTCGTCTAGCGGGGGGCCCTACTATCACAGATACGCAGTATTTT. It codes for CASSRLAGGPTITDTQYF. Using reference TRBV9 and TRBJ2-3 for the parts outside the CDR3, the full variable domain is DSGVTQTPKHLITATGQRVTLRCSPRSGDLSVYWYQQSLDQGLQFLIQYYNGEERAKGNILERFSAQQFPDLHSELNLSSLELGDSALYFCASSRLAGGPTITDTQYFGPGTRLTVL.

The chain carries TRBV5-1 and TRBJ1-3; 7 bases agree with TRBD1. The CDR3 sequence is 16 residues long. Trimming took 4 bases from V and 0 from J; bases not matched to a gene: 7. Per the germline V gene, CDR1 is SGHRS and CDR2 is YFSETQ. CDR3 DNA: TGCGCCAGCAGCCCCGGGGACAGCACCTCTGGAAACACCATATATTTT. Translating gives CASSPGDSTSGNTIYF.

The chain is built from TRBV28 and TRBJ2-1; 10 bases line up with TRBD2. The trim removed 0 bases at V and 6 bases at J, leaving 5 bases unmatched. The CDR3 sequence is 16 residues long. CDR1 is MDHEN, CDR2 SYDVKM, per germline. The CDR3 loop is CASSLWSSGSGNEQFF. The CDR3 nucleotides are TGTGCCAGCAGTTTATGGTCTAGCGGGAGTGGCAATGAGCAGTTCTTC.

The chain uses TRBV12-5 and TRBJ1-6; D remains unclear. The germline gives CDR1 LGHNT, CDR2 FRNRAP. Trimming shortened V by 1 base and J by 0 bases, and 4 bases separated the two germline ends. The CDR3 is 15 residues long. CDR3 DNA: TGTGCTAGTGGTTTGGGTAGCTCCTATAATTCACCCCTCCACTTT. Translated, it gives CASGLGSSYNSPLHF.

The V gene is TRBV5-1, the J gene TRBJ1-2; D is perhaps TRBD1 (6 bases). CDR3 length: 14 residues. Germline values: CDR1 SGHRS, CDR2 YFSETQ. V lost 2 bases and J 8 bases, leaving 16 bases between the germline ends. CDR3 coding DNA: TGCGCCAGCAGCTTATCGGGACATTTTTTAGGCTACACCTTC. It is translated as CASSLSGHFLGYTF.

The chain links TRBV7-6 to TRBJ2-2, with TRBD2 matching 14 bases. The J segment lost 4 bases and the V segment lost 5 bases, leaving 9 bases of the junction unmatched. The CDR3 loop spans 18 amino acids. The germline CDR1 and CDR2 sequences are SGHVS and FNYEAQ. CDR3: CASSKGLAGGRGTGELFF. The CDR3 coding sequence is TGTGCCAGCAGCAAAGGACTAGCGGGGGGCCGGGGCACCGGGGAGCTGTTTTTT.

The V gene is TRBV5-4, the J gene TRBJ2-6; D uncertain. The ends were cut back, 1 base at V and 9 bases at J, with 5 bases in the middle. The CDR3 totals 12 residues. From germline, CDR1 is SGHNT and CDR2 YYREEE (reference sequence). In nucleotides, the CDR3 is TGTGCCAGCAGCTTGAACAGCAACGTCCTGACTTTC. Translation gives CASSLNSNVLTF.